These T cell receptor beta chains were read from a single sample in a study of neurological immune-mediated disorders. TCRdb reprocessed the 5' RACE reads via MiXCR and lists one record per CDR3 protein. The sample lists over 90,000 distinct CDR3 sequences, 10% to 12% seen once, with about 3% in the top ten. Input material: PBMCs. The receptors derive from a female donor with HTLV-1-associated myelopathy (HAM/TSP). CDR3s include the opening cysteine and the closing phenylalanine or tryptophan. Each record gives: CDR3 DNA, CDR3 protein, V gene, D gene, J gene, clone size. The D gene is left open where the match is weak. Clone sizes are given selectively: once, few, many, or a class where the clone is expanded.

CDR3 DNA: TGCGCCAGCAGCTATACCCCCCAGCTAACACCGAACACCGGGGAGCTGTTTTTT; CDR3 protein: CASSYTPQLTPNTGELFF; V gene: TRBV5-1; D gene: NA; J gene: TRBJ2-2; clone size: many
CDR3 DNA: TGCGCCAGCCGCGTCGAAGAGTGGGGGAGATACAATGAGCAGTTCTTC; CDR3 protein: CASRVEEWGRYNEQFF; V gene: TRBV5-1; D gene: NA; J gene: TRBJ2-1; clone size: many
CDR3 DNA: TGTGCCAGCAGCTCGAGGGGACTAGCGCACACCGGGGAGCTGTTTTTT; CDR3 protein: CASSSRGLAHTGELFF; V gene: TRBV7-2; D gene: TRBD2; J gene: TRBJ2-2; clone size: many
CDR3 DNA: TGTGCCAGCTCACGACAGGGAAGTTACGAGCAGTACTTC; CDR3 protein: CASSRQGSYEQYF; V gene: TRBV18; D gene: TRBD1; J gene: TRBJ2-7; clone size: many
CDR3 DNA: TGTGCCAGCGCGGGAGATAGCAATCAGCCCCAGCATTTT; CDR3 protein: CASAGDSNQPQHF; V gene: TRBV6-4; D gene: NA; J gene: TRBJ1-5; clone size: many
CDR3 DNA: TGTGCCAGCAGTGGGTCCTTGGGGACGGCAATAGGGCGGTTCTTT; CDR3 protein: CASSGSLGTAIGRFF; V gene: TRBV2; D gene: NA; J gene: TRBJ1-1; clone size: many
CDR3 DNA: TGCGCCAGCAGCTACTCCGGGGGTAATGAAAAACTGTTTTTT; CDR3 protein: CASSYSGGNEKLFF; V gene: TRBV5-1; D gene: NA; J gene: TRBJ1-4; clone size: many
CDR3 DNA: TGCAGTGCTCATTTGACAGTTCCTACGGCTGAAGCTTTCTTT; CDR3 protein: CSAHLTVPTAEAFF; V gene: TRBV20-1; D gene: NA; J gene: TRBJ1-1; clone size: many
CDR3 DNA: TGCGCCAGCAGCCCTCAGTGGGCCGGAGCCTATGGCTACACCTTC; CDR3 protein: CASSPQWAGAYGYTF; V gene: TRBV4-1; D gene: NA; J gene: TRBJ1-2; clone size: NA
CDR3 DNA: TGTGCCAGCGTTTGGGAATGGAACACTGAAGCTTTCTTT; CDR3 protein: CASVWEWNTEAFF; V gene: TRBV2; D gene: NA; J gene: TRBJ1-1; clone size: many
CDR3 DNA: TGTGCCATCAGTGAGGGAGACACAGATACGCAGTATTTT; CDR3 protein: CAISEGDTDTQYF; V gene: TRBV10-3; D gene: NA; J gene: TRBJ2-3; clone size: many
CDR3 DNA: TGTGCCAGCAGCTTTCGACGACTAGTCGAAAATGAGCAGTTCTTC; CDR3 protein: CASSFRRLVENEQFF; V gene: TRBV11-2; D gene: NA; J gene: TRBJ2-1; clone size: many
CDR3 DNA: TGTGCCATCGGCGCGGGGGTGGTGGAGCAGTACTTC; CDR3 protein: CAIGAGVVEQYF; V gene: TRBV10-3; D gene: TRBD2; J gene: TRBJ2-7; clone size: NA
CDR3 DNA: TGTGCCAGCAGCACCTTACAGGGGGAGAGTGGCTACACCTTC; CDR3 protein: CASSTLQGESGYTF; V gene: TRBV7-2; D gene: TRBD1; J gene: TRBJ1-2; clone size: many
CDR3 DNA: TGCGCCAGCAGCTCGGACAGGGCCCTCGGCTACACCTTC; CDR3 protein: CASSSDRALGYTF; V gene: TRBV5-1; D gene: TRBD1; J gene: TRBJ1-2; clone size: few